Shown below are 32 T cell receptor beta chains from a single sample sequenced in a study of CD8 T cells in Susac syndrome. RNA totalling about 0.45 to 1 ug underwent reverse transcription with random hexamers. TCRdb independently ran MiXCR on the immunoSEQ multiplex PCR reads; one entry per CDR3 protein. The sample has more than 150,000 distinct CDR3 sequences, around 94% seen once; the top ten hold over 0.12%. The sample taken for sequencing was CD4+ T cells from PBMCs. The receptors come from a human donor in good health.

CDR3 in amino acids: CASTRVQETQYF. The CDR3 DNA is TGTGCCAGCACTCGCGTCCAAGAGACCCAGTACTTC. The V and J genes are TRBV7-9 and TRBJ2-5; D unclear. The length of the CDR3 is 12 residues. The V gene's germline CDR1 is SEHNR and CDR2 FQNEAQ (reference sequence). V dropped 7 bases and J dropped 1 base, with 7 bases sitting between them.

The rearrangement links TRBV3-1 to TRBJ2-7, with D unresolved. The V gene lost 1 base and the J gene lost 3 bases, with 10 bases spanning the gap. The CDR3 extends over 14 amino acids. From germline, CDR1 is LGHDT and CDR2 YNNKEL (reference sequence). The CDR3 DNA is TGTGCCAGCAGCCAAGGGAACGACGGCTACGAGCAGTACTTC. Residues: CASSQGNDGYEQYF.

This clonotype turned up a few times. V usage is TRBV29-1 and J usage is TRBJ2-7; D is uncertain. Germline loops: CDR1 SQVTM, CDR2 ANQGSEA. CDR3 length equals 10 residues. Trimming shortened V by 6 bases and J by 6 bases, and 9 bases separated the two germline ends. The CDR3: CSVVVGEQYF. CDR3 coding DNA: TGCAGCGTCGTTGTGGGCGAGCAGTACTTC.

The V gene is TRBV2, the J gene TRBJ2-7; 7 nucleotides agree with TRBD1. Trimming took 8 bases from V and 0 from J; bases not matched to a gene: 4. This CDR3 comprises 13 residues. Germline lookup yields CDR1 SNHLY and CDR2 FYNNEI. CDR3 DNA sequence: TGTGCCAGCCAAAGACAGGGCTCCTACGAGCAGTACTTC. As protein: CASQRQGSYEQYF. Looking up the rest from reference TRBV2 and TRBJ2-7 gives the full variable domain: EPEVTQTPSHQVTQMGQEVILRCVPISNHLYFYWYRQILGQKVEFLVSFYNNEISEKSEIFDDQFSVERPDGSNFTLKIRSTKLEDSAMYFCASQRQGSYEQYFGPGTRLTVT.

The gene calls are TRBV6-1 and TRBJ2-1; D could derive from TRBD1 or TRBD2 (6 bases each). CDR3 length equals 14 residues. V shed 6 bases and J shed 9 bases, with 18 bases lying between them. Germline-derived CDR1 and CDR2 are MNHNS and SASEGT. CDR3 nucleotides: TGTGCCAGCAGCCCCCGAGAGGGGGGTTCTGAGCAGTTCTTC. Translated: CASSPREGGSEQFF.

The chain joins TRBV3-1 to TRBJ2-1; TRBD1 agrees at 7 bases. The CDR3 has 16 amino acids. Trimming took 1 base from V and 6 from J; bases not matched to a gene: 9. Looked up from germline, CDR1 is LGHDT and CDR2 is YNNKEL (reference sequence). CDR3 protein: CASSQGAGGQINEQFF. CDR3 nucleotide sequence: TGTGCCAGCAGCCAAGGGGCAGGGGGTCAGATCAATGAGCAGTTCTTC.

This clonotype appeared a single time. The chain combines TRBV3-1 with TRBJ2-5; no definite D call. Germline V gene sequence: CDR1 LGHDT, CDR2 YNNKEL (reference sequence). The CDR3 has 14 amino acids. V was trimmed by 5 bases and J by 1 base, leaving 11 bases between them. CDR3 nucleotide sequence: TGTGCCAGCAGCTCCCGGGCCGGCCAAGAGACCCAGTACTTC. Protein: CASSSRAGQETQYF.

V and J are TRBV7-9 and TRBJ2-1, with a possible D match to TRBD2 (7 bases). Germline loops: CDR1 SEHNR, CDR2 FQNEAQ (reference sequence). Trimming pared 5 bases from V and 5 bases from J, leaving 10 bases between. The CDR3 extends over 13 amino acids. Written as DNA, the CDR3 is TGTGCCAGCAGCCCGGGGGGCCACAATGAGCAGTTCTTC. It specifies CASSPGGHNEQFF.

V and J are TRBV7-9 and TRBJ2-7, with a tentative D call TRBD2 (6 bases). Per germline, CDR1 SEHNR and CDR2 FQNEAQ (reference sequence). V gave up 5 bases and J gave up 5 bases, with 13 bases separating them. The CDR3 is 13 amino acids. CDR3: CASSAQEGHEQYF. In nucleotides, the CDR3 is TGTGCCAGCAGCGCCCAGGAGGGCCACGAGCAGTACTTC.

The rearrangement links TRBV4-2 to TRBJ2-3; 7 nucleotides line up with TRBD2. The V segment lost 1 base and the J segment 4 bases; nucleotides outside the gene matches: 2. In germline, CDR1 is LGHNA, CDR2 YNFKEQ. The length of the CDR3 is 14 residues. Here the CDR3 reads CASSQGSGADTQYF. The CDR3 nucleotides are TGTGCCAGCAGCCAAGGAAGCGGGGCAGATACGCAGTATTTT.

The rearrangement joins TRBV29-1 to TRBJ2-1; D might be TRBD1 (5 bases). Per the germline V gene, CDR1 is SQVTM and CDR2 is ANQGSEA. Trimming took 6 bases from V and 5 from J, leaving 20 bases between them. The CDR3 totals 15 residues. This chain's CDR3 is CSVGFAVKGDNEQFF. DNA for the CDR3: TGCAGCGTCGGGTTTGCGGTAAAAGGGGACAATGAGCAGTTCTTC.

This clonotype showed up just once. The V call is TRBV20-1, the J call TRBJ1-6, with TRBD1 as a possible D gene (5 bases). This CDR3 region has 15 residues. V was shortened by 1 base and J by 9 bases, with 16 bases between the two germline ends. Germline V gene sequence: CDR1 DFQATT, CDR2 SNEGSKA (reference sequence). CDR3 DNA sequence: TGCAGTGCTAGAGGCGGAGGGCAGGGACGTTCACCCCTCCACTTT. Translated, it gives CSARGGGQGRSPLHF.

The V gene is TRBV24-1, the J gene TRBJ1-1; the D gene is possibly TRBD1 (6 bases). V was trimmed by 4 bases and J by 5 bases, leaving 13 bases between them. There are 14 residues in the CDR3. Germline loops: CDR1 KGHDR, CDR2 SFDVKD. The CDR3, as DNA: TGTGCCACCAGTGAGGTGAGGGGGGGGACTGAAGCTTTCTTT. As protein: CATSEVRGGTEAFF.

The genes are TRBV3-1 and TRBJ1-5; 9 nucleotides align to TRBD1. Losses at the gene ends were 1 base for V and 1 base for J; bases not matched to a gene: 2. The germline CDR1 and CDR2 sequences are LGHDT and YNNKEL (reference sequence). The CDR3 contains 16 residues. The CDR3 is CASSQAGTGSNQPQHF. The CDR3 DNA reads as TGTGCCAGCAGCCAAGCCGGGACAGGGAGCAATCAGCCCCAGCATTTT.

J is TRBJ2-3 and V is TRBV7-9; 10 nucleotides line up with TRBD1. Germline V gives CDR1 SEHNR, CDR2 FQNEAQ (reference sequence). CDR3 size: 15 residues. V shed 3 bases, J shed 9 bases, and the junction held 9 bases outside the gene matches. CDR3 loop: CASSLRDRGWQTQYF. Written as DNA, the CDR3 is TGTGCCAGCAGCTTGCGGGACAGGGGCTGGCAAACGCAGTATTTT.

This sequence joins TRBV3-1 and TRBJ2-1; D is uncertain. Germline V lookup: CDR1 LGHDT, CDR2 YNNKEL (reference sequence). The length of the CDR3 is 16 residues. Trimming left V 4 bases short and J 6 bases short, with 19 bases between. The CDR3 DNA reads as TGTGCCAGCAGCCCCCCCCCAGGCGTTTGGGTCAATGAGCAGTTCTTC. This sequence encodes CASSPPPGVWVNEQFF.

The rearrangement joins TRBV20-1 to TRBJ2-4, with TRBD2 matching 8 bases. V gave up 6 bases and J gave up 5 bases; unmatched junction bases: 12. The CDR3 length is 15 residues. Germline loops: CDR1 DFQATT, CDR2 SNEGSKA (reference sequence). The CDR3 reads CSAMGRAGGENIQYF. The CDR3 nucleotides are TGCAGTGCCATGGGGCGAGCCGGGGGGGAAAACATTCAGTACTTC.

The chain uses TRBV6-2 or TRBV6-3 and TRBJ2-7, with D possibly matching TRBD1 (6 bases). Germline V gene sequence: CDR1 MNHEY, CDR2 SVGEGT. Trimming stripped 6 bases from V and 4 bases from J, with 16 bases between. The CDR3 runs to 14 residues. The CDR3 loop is CASRSPGQKYEQYF. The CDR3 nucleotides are TGTGCCAGCAGGAGTCCGGGACAAAAATACGAGCAGTACTTC.

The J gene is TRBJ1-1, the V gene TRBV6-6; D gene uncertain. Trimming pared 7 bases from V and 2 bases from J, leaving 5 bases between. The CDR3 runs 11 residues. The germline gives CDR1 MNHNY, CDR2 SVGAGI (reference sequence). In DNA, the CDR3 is TGTGCCAGCATAGAAAACACTGAAGCTTTCTTT. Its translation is CASIENTEAFF.

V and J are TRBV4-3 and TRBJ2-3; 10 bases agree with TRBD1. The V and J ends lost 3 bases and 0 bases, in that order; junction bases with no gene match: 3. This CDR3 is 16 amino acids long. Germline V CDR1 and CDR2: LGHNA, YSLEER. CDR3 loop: CASSQQGQGSTDTQYF. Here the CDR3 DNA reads TGCGCCAGCAGCCAGCAGGGACAGGGGAGCACAGATACGCAGTATTTT.

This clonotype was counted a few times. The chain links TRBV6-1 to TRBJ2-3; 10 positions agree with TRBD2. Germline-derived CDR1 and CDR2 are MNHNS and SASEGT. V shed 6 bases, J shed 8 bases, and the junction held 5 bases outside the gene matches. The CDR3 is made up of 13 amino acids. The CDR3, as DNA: TGTGCCAGCAGGGCTAGCGGGGGCCCTACGCAGTATTTT. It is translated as CASRASGGPTQYF.

The CDR3 spells CAWSVDSNQPQHF. The CDR3 DNA follows: TGTGCCTGGAGTGTTGATAGCAATCAGCCCCAGCATTTT. The chain links TRBV30 to TRBJ1-5; D not resolved. V was pared by 0 bases and J by 0 bases, with 3 bases between. The CDR3 loop spans 13 amino acids. Germline values: CDR1 GTSNPN, CDR2 SVGIG (reference sequence).

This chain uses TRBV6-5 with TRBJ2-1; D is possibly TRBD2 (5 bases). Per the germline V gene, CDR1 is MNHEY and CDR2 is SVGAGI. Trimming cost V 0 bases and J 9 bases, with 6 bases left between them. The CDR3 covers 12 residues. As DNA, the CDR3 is TGTGCCAGCAGTTACTCCCGGGGTGAGCAGTTCTTC. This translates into CASSYSRGEQFF.

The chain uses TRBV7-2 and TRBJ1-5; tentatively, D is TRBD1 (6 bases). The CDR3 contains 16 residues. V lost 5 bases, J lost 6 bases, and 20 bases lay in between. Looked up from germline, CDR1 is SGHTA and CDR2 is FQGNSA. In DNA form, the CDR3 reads TGTGCCAGCAGCGACCGAAGGGCGGGGGCCCGTCAGCCCCAGCATTTT. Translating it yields CASSDRRAGARQPQHF.

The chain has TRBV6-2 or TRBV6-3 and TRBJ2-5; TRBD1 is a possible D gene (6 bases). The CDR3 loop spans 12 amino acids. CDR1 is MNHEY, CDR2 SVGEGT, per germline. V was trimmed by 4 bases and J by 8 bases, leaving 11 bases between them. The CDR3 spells CASSSGVGTQYF. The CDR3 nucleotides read TGTGCCAGCAGTTCAGGGGTCGGTACCCAGTACTTC.

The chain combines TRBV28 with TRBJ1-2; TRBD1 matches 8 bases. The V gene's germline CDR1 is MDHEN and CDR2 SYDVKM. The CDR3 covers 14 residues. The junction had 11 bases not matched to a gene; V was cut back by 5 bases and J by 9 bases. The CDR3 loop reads CASSTWTGKDSYTF. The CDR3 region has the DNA TGTGCCAGCAGTACATGGACAGGGAAGGATAGCTACACCTTC.

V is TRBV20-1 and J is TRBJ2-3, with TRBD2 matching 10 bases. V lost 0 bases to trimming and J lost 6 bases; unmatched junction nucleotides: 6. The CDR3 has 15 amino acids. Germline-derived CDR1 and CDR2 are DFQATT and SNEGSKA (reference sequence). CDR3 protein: CSARDERGGADTQYF. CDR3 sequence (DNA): TGCAGTGCTAGAGATGAGCGGGGGGGCGCGGATACGCAGTATTTT.

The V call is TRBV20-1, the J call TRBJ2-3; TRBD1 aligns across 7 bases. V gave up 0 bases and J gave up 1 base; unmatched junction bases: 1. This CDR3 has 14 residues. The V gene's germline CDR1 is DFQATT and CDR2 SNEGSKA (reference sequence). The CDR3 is CSAREGTGTDTQYF. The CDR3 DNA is TGCAGTGCTAGAGAGGGGACAGGCACAGATACGCAGTATTTT.

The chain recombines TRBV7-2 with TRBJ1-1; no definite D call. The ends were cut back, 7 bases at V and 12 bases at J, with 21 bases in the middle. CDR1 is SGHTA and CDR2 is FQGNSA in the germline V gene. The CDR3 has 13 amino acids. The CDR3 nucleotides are TGTGCCAGCACCTACTCCCCCGGGCAGGCATCTTTCTTT. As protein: CASTYSPGQASFF.

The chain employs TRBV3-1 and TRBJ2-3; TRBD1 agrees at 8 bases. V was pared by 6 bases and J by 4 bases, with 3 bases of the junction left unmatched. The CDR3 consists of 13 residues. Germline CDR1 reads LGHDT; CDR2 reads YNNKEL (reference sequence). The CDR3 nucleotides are TGTGCCAGCAGGCCGACAGGGGCAGATACGCAGTATTTT. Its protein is CASRPTGADTQYF.

The CDR3 nucleotides read TGTGCCAGCAGACGTACAGGGGGCGGCTACACCTTC. Its translation is CASRRTGGGYTF. The chain uses TRBV27 and TRBJ1-2; 9 bases line up with TRBD1. Germline V CDR1 and CDR2: MNHEY, SMNVEV (reference sequence). This CDR3 is built from 12 residues. Losses at the gene ends were 6 bases for V and 8 bases for J; bases not matched to a gene: 4.

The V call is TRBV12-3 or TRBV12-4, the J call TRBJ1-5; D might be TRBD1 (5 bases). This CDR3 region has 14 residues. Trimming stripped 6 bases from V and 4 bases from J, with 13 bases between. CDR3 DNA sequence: TGTGCCAGCAGCTCCGTGGGGCAGAATCAGCCCCAGCATTTT. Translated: CASSSVGQNQPQHF.